The 17 T cell receptor beta chains listed next were all sequenced from one sample in a study of T and B cells in COVID-19 patients. TRB was amplified from approximately 250-480 ng of blood genomic DNA. Multiplex PCR with BIOMED2 TRB-A/B primer pools amplified TRB rearrangements. TCRdb called the multiplex PCR reads again in MiXCR, with one record for every CDR3 protein. The data contain thousands of distinct CDR3 sequences, approximately 24% of them seen just once; the ten biggest clones take up less than 4.5%. The sample taken for sequencing was blood. These receptors were taken from a human donor who had recovered from COVID-19.

This clonotype is medium-sized. This rearrangement joins TRBV13 to TRBJ2-3; 12 nucleotides align to TRBD2. Germline assignment: CDR1 PRHDT and CDR2 FYEKMQ (reference sequence). Trimming at V came to 2 bases and at J to 4 bases, leaving 13 bases not matched to a gene. The CDR3 has 19 amino acids. CDR3 residues: CASSLYLAGGLVGSDTQYF. DNA for the CDR3: TGTGCCAGCAGCTTATACCTAGCGGGGGGGCTGGTCGGGTCAGATACGCAGTATTTT.

The V gene is TRBV5-1, the J gene TRBJ2-3; D is perhaps TRBD1 (5 bases). The germline V gene has CDR1 SGHRS and CDR2 YFSETQ. The CDR3 sequence is 16 residues long. V shed 0 bases and J shed 1 base, with 12 bases lying between them. The CDR3 bases are TGCGCCAGCAGCTTGGCAGGGCAGGGTGGCACAGATACGCAGTATTTT. Protein sequence: CASSLAGQGGTDTQYF.

This clonotype occurred a few times. The chain combines TRBV7-2 with TRBJ2-1; 8 bases line up with TRBD1. V was pared by 5 bases and J by 10 bases, with 10 bases of the junction left unmatched. The CDR3 extends over 14 amino acids. CDR1 and CDR2 from the germline V gene are SGHTA and FQGNSA. CDR3 sequence: CASSPQTGEGEQFF. CDR3 nucleotide sequence: TGTGCCAGCAGCCCACAGACAGGGGAAGGCGAGCAGTTCTTC.

This clonotype was observed a few times. The chain employs TRBV6-6 and TRBJ1-1, with TRBD1 as a possible D gene (6 bases). The germline V and J ends were trimmed by 4 bases and 5 bases, with 20 bases remaining between them. CDR1 and CDR2 (germline): MNHNY, SVGAGI (reference sequence). The CDR3 runs to 16 residues. The CDR3 coding sequence is TGTGCCAGCAGTTTCCCCGGGGGGGGCTGGGGGACTGAAGCTTTCTTT. Protein: CASSFPGGGWGTEAFF.

By frequency in the sample, this clonotype is large (0.1 to 1%). This chain links TRBV29-1 with TRBJ2-5, with TRBD2 identical over 8 bases. Germline loops: CDR1 SQVTM, CDR2 ANQGSEA. V dropped 5 bases and J dropped 2; count of bases not matched to a gene: 4. CDR3 length: 13 residues. The CDR3 region is CSVHRGGQETQYF. The DNA of the CDR3 is TGCAGCGTTCACCGGGGGGGTCAAGAGACCCAGTACTTC.

A word on this clonotype: It may be a read error: a sequence one base away is much more abundant. The rearrangement joins TRBV5-4 to TRBJ2-4; tentatively, D is TRBD1 or TRBD2 (6 bases each). Between the trimmed V and J ends, which lost 0 bases and 6 bases, there was a span of 16 bases. The CDR3 runs 16 residues. Germline loops: CDR1 SGHNT, CDR2 YYREEE (reference sequence). The CDR3 DNA follows: TGTGCCAGCAGCTTGGAGGGGGGCATGGGGGGAAACATTCAGTACTTC. Protein sequence: CASSLEGGMGGNIQYF.

The chain combines TRBV6-5 with TRBJ2-7; 10 positions agree with TRBD2. This CDR3 spans 14 amino acids. Trimming removed 5 bases from V and 0 bases from J; junction bases left unmatched: 1. The V gene's germline CDR1 is MNHEY and CDR2 SVGAGI. The CDR3 DNA follows: TGTGCCAGCAGTGGGACTAGCGCCTCCTACGAGCAGTACTTC. It translates to CASSGTSASYEQYF.

In the case of this clonotype: This clone may be a read error of a much larger clone one base away. The rearrangement joins TRBV6-5 to TRBJ2-3, with 11 bases fitting TRBD2. J lost 1 base, V lost 9 bases, and 6 bases had no gene match. The CDR3 has 15 residues. CDR1 and CDR2 (germline): MNHEY, SVGAGI. The CDR3 region has the DNA TGTGCCAGAAGCGCGACTAGCGGGGGCACAGATACGCAGTATTTT. Protein: CARSATSGGTDTQYF.

This clonotype was counted between two and nine times. This rearrangement joins TRBV4-2 to TRBJ1-5, with 12 bases fitting TRBD1. CDR1 and CDR2 from the germline V gene are LGHNA and YNFKEQ. The V and J ends lost 0 bases and 7 bases, in that order; junction bases with no gene match: 7. CDR3 length equals 17 residues. In DNA, the CDR3 is TGTGCCAGCAGCCAAGAGTCGGGACAGGGGGCAAGGCAGCCCCAGCATTTT. Translation gives CASSQESGQGARQPQHF.

This chain joins TRBV6-4 and TRBJ1-2; D perhaps matches TRBD1 (6 bases). V lost 5 bases to trimming and J lost 8 bases, with 15 bases between them. The CDR3 totals 13 residues. CDR1 MRHNA and CDR2 SNTAGT come from the germline V gene. The CDR3: CASSIQGDRGYTF. The CDR3 nucleotides read TGTGCCAGCAGTATACAGGGAGATCGGGGCTACACCTTC.

This clonotype was counted between two and nine times. This chain joins TRBV7-2 and TRBJ2-3, with D perhaps matching TRBD1 or TRBD2 (5 bases each). V was pared by 3 bases and J by 0 bases, with 13 bases between. Germline V gene data show CDR1 as SGHTA and CDR2 as FQGNSA. The CDR3 covers 16 residues. The DNA of the CDR3 is TGTGCCAGCAGCTTTGGGGGAGCGCTAAGCACAGATACGCAGTATTTT. Translation: CASSFGGALSTDTQYF.

Within the sample, this clonotype is medium-sized. V usage is TRBV12-3 or TRBV12-4 and J usage is TRBJ1-5; tentative D call: TRBD1 (5 bases). V dropped 5 bases and J dropped 2 bases, with 13 bases sitting between them. The CDR3 sequence is 15 residues long. Written as DNA, the CDR3 is TGTGCCAGCAGTCCGGGACCGGTGGGCAATCAGCCCCAGCATTTT. It yields the protein CASSPGPVGNQPQHF.

This clonotype was recorded at least ten times. The chain couples TRBV7-9 to TRBJ1-6; TRBD1 might be the D (6 bases). The germline V gene encodes CDR1 SEHNR and CDR2 FQNEAQ (reference sequence). Trimming removed 7 bases from V and 7 bases from J, with 20 bases in between. This CDR3 contains 16 residues. CDR3: CASTITLGQRNSPLHF. CDR3 in DNA: TGTGCCAGCACCATAACCCTCGGACAGCGAAATTCACCCCTCCACTTT.

The V and J genes are TRBV18 and TRBJ2-1, with D perhaps assigned TRBD1 or TRBD2 (6 bases each). This CDR3 spans 14 amino acids. Trimming stripped 3 bases from V and 8 bases from J, with 14 bases between. Germline CDR1 and CDR2: KGHSH and LQKENI. CDR3 nucleotide sequence: TGTGCCAGCTCACCGGCGGGACAACCGGATGAGCAGTTCTTC. Its protein product is CASSPAGQPDEQFF.

This clonotype ranks as medium-sized. J is TRBJ2-1 and V is TRBV15; D is unclear. The germline V and J ends were trimmed by 3 bases and 0 bases, with 12 bases remaining between them. The CDR3 runs to 16 residues. Germline V lookup: CDR1 LNHNV, CDR2 YYDKDF (reference sequence). This CDR3 reads CATSSGDTYSYNEQFF. The CDR3 DNA is TGTGCCACCAGCAGTGGAGACACGTACTCCTACAATGAGCAGTTCTTC.

The table lists this clonotype with many counts. The V call is TRBV5-4, the J call TRBJ2-2; TRBD1 aligns across 7 bases. CDR1 SGHNT and CDR2 YYREEE come from the germline V gene (reference sequence). V lost 2 bases, J lost 4 bases, and 8 bases stayed unmatched. The CDR3 has 16 residues. The CDR3 nucleotides read TGTGCCAGCAGCTTATATTCGACAGGGCCCACCGGGGAGCTGTTTTTT. It codes for CASSLYSTGPTGELFF.

In this sample, this clonotype turned up many times. The rearrangement uses TRBV18 and TRBJ2-3, with D possibly being TRBD2 (5 bases). Germline-derived CDR1 and CDR2 are KGHSH and LQKENI. The ends were cut back, 3 bases at V and 3 bases at J, with 10 bases in the middle. This CDR3 spans 14 amino acids. Written as DNA, the CDR3 is TGTGCCAGCTCACCCCGGACTTCTACAGATACGCAGTATTTT. Translating it yields CASSPRTSTDTQYF.